This TCR beta chain is drawn from a study of blood T cell repertoires in COVID-19. The overall study: COVID-19 samples from acute and convalescent phases originated in the United States, Italy and Spain.

Participants were aged about 18 to 89 years, lived in 25 or so US areas, and enrolled virtually. Original analysis: Reference gene primers were amplified, and this amplification served to estimate nucleated cell counts. The table came from immunoSEQ multiplex PCR; TCRdb's copy has only in-frame clones and leaves some out. V and J calls and clone size are as listed in that table; D and trimming were resolved from the DNA. The table shows 190,000 or so clones, with roughly 82% occurring only once. CDR1 is SGHAT and CDR2 is FQNNGV in the germline V gene. V lost 2 bases and J 7 bases, leaving 21 bases between the germline ends. The CDR3 extends over 17 amino acids.

Specimen: PBMCs or T cells enriched from blood (not recorded which). The sequence came from a woman in her 30s who had recovered from COVID-19. V usage is TRBV11-2 and J usage is TRBJ2-1; D ambiguous. CDR3 DNA: TGTGCCAGCAGCTTATTAGGTAGCTCGGTCACGATGAATGAGCAGTTCTTC. Residues: CASSLLGSSVTMNEQFF.